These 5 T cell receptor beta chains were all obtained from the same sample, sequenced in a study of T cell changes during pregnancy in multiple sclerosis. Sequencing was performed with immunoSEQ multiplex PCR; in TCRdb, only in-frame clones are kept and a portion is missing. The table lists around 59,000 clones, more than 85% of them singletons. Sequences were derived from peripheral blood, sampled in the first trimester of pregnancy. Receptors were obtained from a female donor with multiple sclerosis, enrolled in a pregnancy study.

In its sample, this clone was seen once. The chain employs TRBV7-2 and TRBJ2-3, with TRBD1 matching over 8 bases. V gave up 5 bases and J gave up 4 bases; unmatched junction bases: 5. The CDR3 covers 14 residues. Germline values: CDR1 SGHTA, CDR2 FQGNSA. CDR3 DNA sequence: TGTGCCAGCAGCCTTGACAGGGGCGCAGATACGCAGTATTTT. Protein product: CASSLDRGADTQYF.

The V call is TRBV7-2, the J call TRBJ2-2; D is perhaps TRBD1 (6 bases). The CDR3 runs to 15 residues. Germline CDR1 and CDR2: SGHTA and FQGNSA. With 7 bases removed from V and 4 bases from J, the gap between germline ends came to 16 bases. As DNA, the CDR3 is TGTGCCAGCATTACCGGGACACCTCGCACCGGGGAGCTGTTTTTT. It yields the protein CASITGTPRTGELFF.

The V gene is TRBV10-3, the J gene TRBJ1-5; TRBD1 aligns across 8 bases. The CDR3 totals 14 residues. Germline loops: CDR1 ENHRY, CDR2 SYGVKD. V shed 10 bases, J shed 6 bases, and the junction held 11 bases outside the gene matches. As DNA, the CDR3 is TGTGCCACGCACCCTACAGGGGGGGTTCAGCCCCAGCATTTT. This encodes CATHPTGGVQPQHF.

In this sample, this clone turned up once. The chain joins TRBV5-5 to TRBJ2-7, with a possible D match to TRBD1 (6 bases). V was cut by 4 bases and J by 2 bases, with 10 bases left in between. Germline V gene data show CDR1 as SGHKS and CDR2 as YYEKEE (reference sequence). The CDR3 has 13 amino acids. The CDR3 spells CASSGTPTYEQYF. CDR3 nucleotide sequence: TGTGCCAGCAGCGGGACACCCACCTACGAGCAGTACTTC.

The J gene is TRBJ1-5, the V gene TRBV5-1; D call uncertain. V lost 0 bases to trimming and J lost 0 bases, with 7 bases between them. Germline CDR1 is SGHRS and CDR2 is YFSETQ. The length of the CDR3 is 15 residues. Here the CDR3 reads CASSLDSYSNQPQHF. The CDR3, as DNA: TGCGCCAGCAGCTTGGACAGCTATAGCAATCAGCCCCAGCATTTT.